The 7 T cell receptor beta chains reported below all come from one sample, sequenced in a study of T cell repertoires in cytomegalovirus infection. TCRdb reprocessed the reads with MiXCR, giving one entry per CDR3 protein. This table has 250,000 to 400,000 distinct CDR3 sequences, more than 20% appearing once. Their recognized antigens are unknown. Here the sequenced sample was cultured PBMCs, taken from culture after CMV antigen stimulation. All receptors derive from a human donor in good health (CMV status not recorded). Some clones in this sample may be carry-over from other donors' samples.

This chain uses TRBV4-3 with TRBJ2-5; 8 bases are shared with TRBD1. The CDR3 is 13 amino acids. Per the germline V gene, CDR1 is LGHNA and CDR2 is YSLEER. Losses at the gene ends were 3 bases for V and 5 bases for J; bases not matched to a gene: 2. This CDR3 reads CASSQDREETQYF. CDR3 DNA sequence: TGCGCCAGCAGCCAGGACAGGGAGGAGACCCAGTACTTC.

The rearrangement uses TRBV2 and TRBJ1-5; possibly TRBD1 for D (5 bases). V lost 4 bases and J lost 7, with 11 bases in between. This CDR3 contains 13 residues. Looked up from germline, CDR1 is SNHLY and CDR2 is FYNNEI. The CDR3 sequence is CASSGQQGQPQHF. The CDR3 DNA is TGTGCCAGCAGTGGACAGCAAGGGCAGCCCCAGCATTTT.

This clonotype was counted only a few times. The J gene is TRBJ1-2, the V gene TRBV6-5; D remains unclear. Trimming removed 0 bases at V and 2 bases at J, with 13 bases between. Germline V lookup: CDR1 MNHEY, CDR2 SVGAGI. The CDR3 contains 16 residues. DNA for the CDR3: TGTGCCAGCAGTTACTCGGGCGTAGGACCCAACTATGGCTACACCTTC. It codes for CASSYSGVGPNYGYTF.

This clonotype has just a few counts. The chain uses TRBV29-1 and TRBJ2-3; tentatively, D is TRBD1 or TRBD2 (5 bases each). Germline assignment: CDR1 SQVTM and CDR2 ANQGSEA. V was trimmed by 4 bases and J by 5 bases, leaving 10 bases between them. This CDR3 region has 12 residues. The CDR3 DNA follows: TGCAGCGTTGTCAGGGCGGGAGATACGCAGTATTTT. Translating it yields CSVVRAGDTQYF.

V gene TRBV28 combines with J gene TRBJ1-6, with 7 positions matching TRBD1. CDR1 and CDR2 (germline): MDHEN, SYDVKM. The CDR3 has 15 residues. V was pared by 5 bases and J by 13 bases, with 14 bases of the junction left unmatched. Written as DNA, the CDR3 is TGTGCCAGCAGTACTACAGGGGCCCGGTCAGGGCCCCTCCACTTT. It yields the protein CASSTTGARSGPLHF.

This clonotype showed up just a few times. The CDR3 DNA reads as TGTGCCAGCAGTCTTGGGACAGGGGCCTACGAGCAGTACTTC. This translates into CASSLGTGAYEQYF. The chain uses TRBV6-2 or TRBV6-3 and TRBJ2-7, with 10 bases matching TRBD1. The germline CDR1 and CDR2 sequences are MNHEY and SVGEGT. The ends lost 5 bases at V and 2 bases at J; junction bases unmatched: 3. The length of the CDR3 is 14 residues.

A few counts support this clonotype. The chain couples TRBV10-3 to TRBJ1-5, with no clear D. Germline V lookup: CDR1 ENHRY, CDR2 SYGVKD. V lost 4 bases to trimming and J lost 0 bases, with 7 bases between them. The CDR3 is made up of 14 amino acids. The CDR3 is CAISGLLSNQPQHF. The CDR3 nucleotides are TGTGCCATCAGTGGACTGCTTAGCAATCAGCCCCAGCATTTT.